One sample yielded the 14 T cell receptor beta chains listed below, sequenced in a study of blood T cells in healthy people across ages. Using a J-beta primer mix together with a sample-barcoded 5' primer, a second PCR was run for about 6 to 12 cycles. Using its own MiXCR run on the 5' RACE reads, TCRdb lists one record per CDR3 protein. The profile shows hundreds of thousands of distinct CDR3 sequences, about 42% of them singletons. What was sequenced was blood. The source is a man of 80 years or more in good health.

This clonotype was seen repeatedly, ten times or more. J is TRBJ1-2 and V is TRBV12-3 or TRBV12-4; D is ambiguous. The CDR3 has 12 amino acids. Trimming stripped 7 bases from V and 4 bases from J, with 10 bases between. The CDR3, as DNA: TGTGCCAGCACCCAGGCGGGCTATGGCTACACCTTC. Its protein product is CASTQAGYGYTF.

Only a few counts were recorded for this clonotype. CDR3 coding DNA: TGCAGCGTTGTAGGACTAGCGGGGACGCCGGGGCTGACCCAGTACTTC. Protein product: CSVVGLAGTPGLTQYF. The chain has TRBV29-1 and TRBJ2-5; 12 bases align to TRBD2. V shed 4 bases, J shed 7 bases, and the junction held 13 bases outside the gene matches. This CDR3 is built from 16 residues. Looked up from germline, CDR1 is SQVTM and CDR2 is ANQGSEA.

The table lists this clonotype with many counts. The chain is built from TRBV24-1 and TRBJ2-2; D is undetermined. This CDR3 is 14 amino acids long. Per the germline V gene, CDR1 is KGHDR and CDR2 is SFDVKD. Trimming pared 0 bases from V and 4 bases from J, leaving 5 bases between. In DNA form, the CDR3 reads TGTGCCACCAGTGATTTGGCGCGCACCGGGGAGCTGTTTTTT. Amino acids: CATSDLARTGELFF.

On this clonotype itself: It may be a read error: a sequence one base away is much more abundant. The rearrangement joins TRBV5-1 to TRBJ2-1; 8 bases line up with TRBD2. The germline V gene has CDR1 SGHRS and CDR2 YFSETQ. The CDR3 contains 16 residues. In DNA, the CDR3 is TGCACCAGCAGCCGGGAGGGGCAGGCTTCCTACAATGAGCAGTTCTTC. It yields the protein CTSSREGQASYNEQFF.

This clonotype appeared many times. The genes are TRBV29-1 and TRBJ2-5; 10 nucleotides line up with TRBD2. The CDR3 is 14 amino acids. Germline trimming cut 3 bases from V and 6 bases from J; bases unmatched to any gene: 7. Looked up from germline, CDR1 is SQVTM and CDR2 is ANQGSEA. CDR3: CSVDASGSRKTQYF. CDR3 nucleotide sequence: TGCAGCGTTGACGCTAGCGGGAGTCGAAAGACCCAGTACTTC.

This clonotype has more than one count but fewer than ten. The chain couples TRBV12-5 to TRBJ1-1; D ambiguous. V gave up 3 bases and J gave up 4 bases, with 9 bases separating them. Germline V gene sequence: CDR1 LGHNT, CDR2 FRNRAP. The CDR3 is 13 residues long. CDR3 sequence: CASGLEVGTEAFF. Here the CDR3 DNA reads TGTGCTAGTGGTTTAGAGGTTGGCACTGAAGCTTTCTTT.

This clonotype was counted ten times or more. The chain carries TRBV28 and TRBJ2-6, with D possibly being TRBD1 (6 bases). The germline CDR1 and CDR2 sequences are MDHEN and SYDVKM. The germline V and J ends were trimmed by 7 bases and 0 bases, with 19 bases remaining between them. CDR3 length: 18 amino acids. The CDR3 loop reads CASTPPGHSSSGANVLTF. CDR3 DNA sequence: TGTGCCAGCACCCCACCGGGACACTCCTCCTCTGGGGCCAACGTCCTGACTTTC.

This clonotype was seen only a few times. The rearrangement links TRBV7-2 to TRBJ2-4; TRBD2 agrees at 8 bases. The DNA end favors TRBJ2-5, so the J call may be wrong. The germline V gene has CDR1 SGHTA and CDR2 FQGNSA. The CDR3 is 15 residues long. The CDR3 DNA is TGTGCCAGCAGCTTAATCTCGGGAGGGATAGAGACCCAGTACTTC. Translating it yields CASSLISGGIETQYF.

The CDR3 is CASSKETGGAGSTDTQYF. The CDR3 coding sequence is TGTGCCAGCAGCAAAGAAACGGGTGGAGCTGGTAGCACAGATACGCAGTATTTT. The chain combines TRBV21-1 with TRBJ2-3. TRBV21-1 is tagged as a pseudogene. The CDR3 totals 18 residues.

This clonotype was counted ten times or more. V gene TRBV5-1 combines with J gene TRBJ2-3, with TRBD2 matching over 11 bases. V lost 1 base and J lost 4; bases outside the gene matches: 5. The germline V gene has CDR1 SGHRS and CDR2 YFSETQ. The CDR3 runs to 16 residues. CDR3: CASSLTSGSVSDTQYF. CDR3 DNA: TGCGCCAGCAGCTTGACTAGCGGGAGTGTTTCAGATACGCAGTATTTT. The full variable domain, completed using reference TRBV5-1 and TRBJ2-3, is KAGVTQTPRYLIKTRGQQVTLSCSPISGHRSVSWYQQTPGQGLQFLFEYFSETQRNKGNFPGRFSGRQFSNSRSEMNVSTLELGDSALYLCASSLTSGSVSDTQYFGPGTRLTVL.

The V call is TRBV5-1, the J call TRBJ2-5; the match to TRBD2 covers 7 bases. V trimming: 0 bases; J trimming: 4 bases; junction bases outside the gene matches: 9. Per the germline V gene, CDR1 is SGHRS and CDR2 is YFSETQ. The CDR3 is made up of 16 amino acids. The CDR3 nucleotides read TGCGCCAGCAGCTTGGCCTTGGCGGGAGAGGGAGAGACCCAGTACTTC. This encodes CASSLALAGEGETQYF.

This clonotype has more than one count but fewer than ten. The chain joins TRBV3-1 to TRBJ2-7; maybe TRBD2 (6 bases). The CDR3 sequence is 15 residues long. The germline V gene encodes CDR1 LGHDT and CDR2 YNNKEL (reference sequence). V shed 4 bases and J shed 3 bases, with 16 bases lying between them. Written as DNA, the CDR3 is TGTGCCAGCAGCCCGACCCGGGAGCTTGACTACGAGCAGTACTTC. This translates into CASSPTRELDYEQYF.

This clonotype was found many times. A much larger clone lies one base from this, so it may be a read error. The V gene is TRBV20-1, the J gene TRBJ2-5, with D maybe TRBD2 (6 bases). CDR1 is DFQATT and CDR2 is SNEGSKA in the germline V gene (reference sequence). V was trimmed by 1 base and J by 5 bases, leaving 11 bases between them. This CDR3 comprises 13 residues. CDR3 sequence: CSARGRGLETQYF. The CDR3 DNA follows: TGCAGTGCTAGAGGTCGGGGGTTGGAGACCCAGTACTTC.

The chain joins TRBV28 to TRBJ2-3; D is possibly TRBD1 (6 bases). Germline values: CDR1 MDHEN, CDR2 SYDVKM. The CDR3 extends over 16 amino acids. The germline V and J ends were trimmed by 2 bases and 10 bases, with 22 bases remaining between them. This CDR3 is CASSLLFAGDLSAQYF. In DNA, the CDR3 is TGTGCCAGCAGTTTACTATTTGCAGGGGACCTCTCGGCGCAGTATTTT.